These 8 T cell receptor beta chains came from one sample sequenced in a study of spatial heterogeneity in lung cancer. Time point here: blood at routine non-recurrence follow-up after resection. One entry per CDR3 protein, called by TCRdb with MiXCR from the 5' RACE reads. The top ten clones hold about 24% of a sample with roughly 120,000 distinct CDR3 sequences, 11% of them seen once. The sequenced sample was PBMCs, obtained at follow-up. Every receptor here comes from a female donor with early-stage non-small cell lung cancer.

V gene TRBV6-5 combines with J gene TRBJ2-3, with a weak D call TRBD1 (5 bases). The CDR3 extends over 14 amino acids. CDR1 is MNHEY and CDR2 is SVGAGI in the germline V gene. Trimming stripped 2 bases from V and 1 base from J, with 7 bases between. The CDR3 DNA is TGTGCCAGCAGTTACAGCAGGGGCACAGATACGCAGTATTTT. Amino acids: CASSYSRGTDTQYF.

The table lists this clonotype with a few counts. The rearrangement uses TRBV7-8 and TRBJ2-7, with D possibly being TRBD1 or TRBD2 (5 bases each). Between the trimmed V and J ends, which lost 3 bases and 3 bases, there was a span of 12 bases. Germline values: CDR1 SGHVS, CDR2 FQNEAQ. This CDR3 region has 14 residues. The DNA for the CDR3 is TGTGCCAGCAGCTTTGGGGGTAAACACTACGAGCAGTACGTC. Encoded protein: CASSFGGKHYEQYV.

This clonotype was found many times. The rearrangement uses TRBV3-1 and TRBJ1-2; no firm D call. This CDR3 is 16 amino acids long. The V and J ends lost 0 bases and 2 bases respectively, with 13 bases between them. CDR1 and CDR2 from the germline V gene are LGHDT and YNNKEL (reference sequence). CDR3 amino acids: CASSQERLRPNYGYTF. DNA of the CDR3: TGTGCCAGCAGCCAAGAGCGTCTAAGACCGAACTATGGCTACACCTTC.

In its sample, this clonotype was seen a few times. V is TRBV5-8 and J is TRBJ2-5; TRBD1 matches 8 bases. The CDR3 runs 14 residues. Germline CDR1 and CDR2: SGHTS and YDEGEE. J was trimmed by 3 bases and V by 0 bases; bases with no gene match: 1. CDR3 residues: CASSLEGQEETQYF. CDR3 DNA: TGTGCCAGCAGCTTGGAGGGACAGGAAGAGACCCAGTACTTC.

This chain uses TRBV7-9 with TRBJ2-3; D unclear. CDR1 and CDR2 (germline): SEHNR, FQNEAQ (reference sequence). The CDR3 is 15 residues long. V lost 0 bases and J lost 0, with 7 bases in between. The CDR3 protein is CASSLARSSTDTQYF. For the CDR3, the DNA is TGTGCCAGCAGCTTAGCTCGATCTAGCACAGATACGCAGTATTTT. The entire variable domain, with the rest obtained from reference TRBV7-9 and TRBJ2-3, is as follows: DTGVSQNPRHKITKRGQNVTFRCDPISEHNRLYWYRQTLGQGPEFLTYFQNEAQLEKSRLLSDRFSAERPKGSFSTLEIQRTEQGDSAMYLCASSLARSSTDTQYFGPGTRLTVL.

This clonotype was picked up a small number of times. CDR3 region: CASRPGDRGPLNEKLFF. As DNA, the CDR3 is TGTGCCAGCAGACCAGGGGACAGGGGACCACTGAATGAAAAACTGTTTTTT. The genes are TRBV12-3 or TRBV12-4 and TRBJ1-4; TRBD1 matches 10 bases. The V gene end was trimmed by 6 bases and the J gene end by 5 bases; junction bases not matched to a gene: 12. The CDR3 length is 17 residues.

The chain has TRBV14 and TRBJ2-5; D is tentatively TRBD1 or TRBD2 (5 bases each). Trimming cost V 0 bases and J 4 bases, with 18 bases left between them. The CDR3 contains 17 residues. The germline V gene has CDR1 SGHDN and CDR2 FVKESK. DNA of the CDR3: TGTGCCAGCAGCCAAGATTCCGGGGCCTTAACGATAGAGACCCAGTACTTC. This gives the protein CASSQDSGALTIETQYF. Full variable domain (remainder filled in from reference TRBV14 and TRBJ2-5): EAGVTQFPSHSVIEKGQTVTLRCDPISGHDNLYWYRRVMGKEIKFLLHFVKESKQDESGMPNNRFLAERTGGTYSTLKVQPAELEDSGVYFCASSQDSGALTIETQYFGPGTRLLVL.

Many counts were recorded for this clonotype. This chain links TRBV29-1 with TRBJ1-1, with D unclear. The germline V gene encodes CDR1 SQVTM and CDR2 ANQGSEA. This CDR3 has 12 amino acids. V shed 4 bases and J shed 0 bases, with 6 bases lying between them. CDR3: CSVGQLNTEAFF. The CDR3 bases are TGCAGCGTTGGGCAGTTGAACACTGAAGCTTTCTTT.